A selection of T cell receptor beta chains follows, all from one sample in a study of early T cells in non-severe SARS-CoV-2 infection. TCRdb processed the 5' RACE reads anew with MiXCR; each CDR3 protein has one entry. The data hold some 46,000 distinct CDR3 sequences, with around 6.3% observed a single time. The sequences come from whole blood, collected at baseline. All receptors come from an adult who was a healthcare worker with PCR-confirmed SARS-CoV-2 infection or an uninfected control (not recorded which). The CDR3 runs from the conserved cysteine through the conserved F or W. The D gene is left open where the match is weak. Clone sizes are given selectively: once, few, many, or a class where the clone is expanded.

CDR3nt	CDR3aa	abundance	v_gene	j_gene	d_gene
TGTGCCAGCAGCTTAGGAATAGGAGGTGAGCAGTTCTTC	CASSLGIGGEQFF	many	TRBV11-2	TRBJ2-1	.
TGCAGTGCTAGAGTGAGCGGGAGGTACAATGAGCAGTTCTTC	CSARVSGRYNEQFF	many	TRBV20-1	TRBJ2-1	TRBD2
TGTGCCAGCAGCCCCCTAGTGAGCACCTACAATGAGCAGTTCTTC	CASSPLVSTYNEQFF	many	TRBV7-9	TRBJ2-1	.
TGTGCCAGCAGCCTGGGGCCTACCGGGGAGCTGTTTTTT	CASSLGPTGELFF	.	TRBV7-2	TRBJ2-2	.
TGTGCCACCGCGAGCGTCCAACCGGAGACCCAGTACTTC	CATASVQPETQYF	few	TRBV24-1	TRBJ2-5	.
TGTGCCAGCACCAATCTCGCTGTCGGGAGGGTGAATTCACCCCTCCACTTT	CASTNLAVGRVNSPLHF	.	TRBV11-2	TRBJ1-6	.
TGTGCCAGCAGTGAAGGGCCTAGCGAGAACACCGGGGAGCTGTTTTTT	CASSEGPSENTGELFF	.	TRBV2	TRBJ2-2	.
TGCGCCAGCAGTGGCCGCGGGGGGGGCGAGCAGTACTTC	CASSGRGGGEQYF	many	TRBV10-2	TRBJ2-7	TRBD2
TGTGCCAGCAGCCCCGGGGGAACGGGAGCACGGCAGTACTTC	CASSPGGTGARQYF	many	TRBV7-2	TRBJ2-7	.
TGTGCCAGCACCTACAGAGTCCAAGAGACCCAGTACTTC	CASTYRVQETQYF	many	TRBV6-2/TRBV6-3	TRBJ2-5	.
TGTGCCAGCAGAATAGGGAAATCGAGTTATAGCAATCAGCCCCAGCATTTT	CASRIGKSSYSNQPQHF	many	TRBV6-1	TRBJ1-5	.
TGTGCCAGCTATGGGGCCGGAGCCTCGTTAATTTACGAGCAGTACTTC	CASYGAGASLIYEQYF	many	TRBV11-2	TRBJ2-7	.
TGTGCCAGTAGTATGGAAAGGCAAGGCCCCGTGGAGACCCAGTACTTC	CASSMERQGPVETQYF	many	TRBV19	TRBJ2-5	.
TGCAGCGTTGAATCGGGGCGGGCCACAGATACGCAGTATTTT	CSVESGRATDTQYF	many	TRBV29-1	TRBJ2-3	.
TGCAGCGTTGTTAAGCTGAACACTGAAGCTTTCTTT	CSVVKLNTEAFF	many	TRBV29-1	TRBJ1-1	.
TGCAGTGCCCAGCGGTCGCAGGGGAGGTCCCAGCATTTT	CSAQRSQGRSQHF	many	TRBV20-1	TRBJ1-5	.
TGTGCCAGCAGTTTATCGAGGACTTCAACAGATACGCAGTATTTT	CASSLSRTSTDTQYF	few	TRBV12-3/TRBV12-4	TRBJ2-3	.
TGTGCCAGCAGTTACTCAGCGGGGACCGGGGAGCTGTTTTTT	CASSYSAGTGELFF	.	TRBV6-5	TRBJ2-2	TRBD2
TGTGCCACCAGCGAACCTCCCCCCCAAGAGACCCAGTACTTC	CATSEPPPQETQYF	many	TRBV24-1	TRBJ2-5	.
TGTGCCAGCAGCCCCGTCGGCCAGGGCGGTGACTATGGCTACACCTTC	CASSPVGQGGDYGYTF	many	TRBV4-2	TRBJ1-2	.
TGTGCCACCAGCTTTCAAAGAGGGTCGACTGAAGCTTTCTTT	CATSFQRGSTEAFF	.	TRBV15	TRBJ1-1	.
TGCAGTGCTCATGACGGCGACTACGAGCAGTACTTC	CSAHDGDYEQYF	.	TRBV20-1	TRBJ2-7	.